This TCR beta chain originates from a study of vaccination and CD4 T cells after COVID-19. Study at large: Convalescent donors: six male, four female; seven Caucasian, two Asian, one multiracial, two Hispanic. Participants got two doses of BNT162b2 or mRNA-1273 vaccine. Study-wide points: Post-vaccination reactive clonotypes (median roughly 35) did not differ significantly from post-infection (around 19).

TCRdb independently ran MiXCR on the PCR reads; one entry per CDR3 protein. The sample comprises 35,000 to 45,000 distinct CDR3 sequences, around 39% of which are singletons, and approximately 5% rests with the top ten. This clonotype occurred a few times. Its antigen is undetermined. This sample's time point: late sampling 161 to 241 days after vaccination in three convalescent patients. The sequence derives from a human donor who had recovered from COVID-19. The material sequenced was CD4+ T cells from blood, taken about 7 months after SARS-CoV-2 vaccination.

The CDR3 nucleotides read TGCAGTGGGGAAGGGGACAGGTACACTGAAGCTTTCTTT. Translation gives CSGEGDRYTEAFF. This sequence joins TRBV20-1 and TRBJ1-1; 8 bases align to TRBD1. V dropped 7 bases and J dropped 3; count of bases not matched to a gene: 7. The CDR3 consists of 13 residues. Per the germline V gene, CDR1 is DFQATT and CDR2 is SNEGSKA (reference sequence).